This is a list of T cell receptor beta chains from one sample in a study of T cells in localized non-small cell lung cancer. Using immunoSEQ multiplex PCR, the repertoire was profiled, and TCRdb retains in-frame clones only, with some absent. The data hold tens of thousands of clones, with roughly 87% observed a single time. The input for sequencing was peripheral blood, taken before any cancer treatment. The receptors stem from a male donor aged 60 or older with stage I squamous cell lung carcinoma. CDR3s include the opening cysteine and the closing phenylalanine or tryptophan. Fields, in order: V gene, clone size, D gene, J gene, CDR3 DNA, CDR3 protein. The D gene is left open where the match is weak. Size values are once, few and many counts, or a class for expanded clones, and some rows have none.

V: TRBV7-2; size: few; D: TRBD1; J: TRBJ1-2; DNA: TGTGCCAGCAGCCCGTCGCCAGAGGGGGCGGGTGGCTACACCTTC; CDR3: CASSPSPEGAGGYTF
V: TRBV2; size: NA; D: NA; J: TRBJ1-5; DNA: TGTGCCAGCAGACTTTCGGGTCAGCCCCAGCATTTT; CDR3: CASRLSGQPQHF
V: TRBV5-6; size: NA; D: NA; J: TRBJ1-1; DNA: TGTGCCAGCAGCCTAACGGGACACCAAATTGAAGCTTTCTTT; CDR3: CASSLTGHQIEAFF
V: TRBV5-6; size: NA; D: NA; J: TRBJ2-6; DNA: TGTGCCAGCAGCTTCGGGGGACATTACTCTGGGGCCAACGTCCTGACTTTC; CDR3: CASSFGGHYSGANVLTF
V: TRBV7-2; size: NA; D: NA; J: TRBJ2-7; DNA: TGTGCCAGCAGCCAGCCGGGACCCTCCTACGAGCAGTACTTC; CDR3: CASSQPGPSYEQYF
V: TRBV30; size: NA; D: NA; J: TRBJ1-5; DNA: TGTGCCTGGAGTAGGCAAAATCAGCCCCAGCATTTT; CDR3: CAWSRQNQPQHF
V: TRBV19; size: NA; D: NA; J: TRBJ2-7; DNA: TGTGCCAGTAGTATACCTGGGGGTACCTACGAGCAGTACTTC; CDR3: CASSIPGGTYEQYF
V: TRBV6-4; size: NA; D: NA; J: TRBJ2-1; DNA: TGTGCCACCGGACAGTACAATGAGCAGTTCTTC; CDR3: CATGQYNEQFF
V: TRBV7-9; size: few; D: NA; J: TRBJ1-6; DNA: TGTGCCAGCAGCGGCTCCGGAGGTACCCTCCACTTT; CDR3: CASSGSGGTLHF
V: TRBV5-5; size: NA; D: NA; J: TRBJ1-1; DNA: TGTGCCAGCAGCGGGTGGGACCGGAACACTGAAGCTTTCTTT; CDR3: CASSGWDRNTEAFF
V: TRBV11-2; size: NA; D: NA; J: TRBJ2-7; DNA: TGTGCCAGCAGCTTAGTTCTCTGGAACGAGCAGTACTTC; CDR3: CASSLVLWNEQYF
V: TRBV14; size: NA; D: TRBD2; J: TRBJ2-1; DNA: TGTGCCAGCAGCCAACGAAGGGCGGGGGGCAGTCGGAATGAGCAGTTCTTC; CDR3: CASSQRRAGGSRNEQFF
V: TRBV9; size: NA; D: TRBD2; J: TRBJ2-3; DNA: TGTGCCAGCAGCGTAGAGGGATCTCCGGGAGGGGGTGATACGCAGTATTTT; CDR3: CASSVEGSPGGGDTQYF
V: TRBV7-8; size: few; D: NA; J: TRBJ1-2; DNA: TGTGCCAGCAGCTTCGCCGGGACAAACTATGGCTACACCTTC; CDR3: CASSFAGTNYGYTF
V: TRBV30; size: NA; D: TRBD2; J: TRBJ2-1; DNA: TGTGCCGGACGGACTAGCGGGTTCAATGAGCAGTTCTTC; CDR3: CAGRTSGFNEQFF